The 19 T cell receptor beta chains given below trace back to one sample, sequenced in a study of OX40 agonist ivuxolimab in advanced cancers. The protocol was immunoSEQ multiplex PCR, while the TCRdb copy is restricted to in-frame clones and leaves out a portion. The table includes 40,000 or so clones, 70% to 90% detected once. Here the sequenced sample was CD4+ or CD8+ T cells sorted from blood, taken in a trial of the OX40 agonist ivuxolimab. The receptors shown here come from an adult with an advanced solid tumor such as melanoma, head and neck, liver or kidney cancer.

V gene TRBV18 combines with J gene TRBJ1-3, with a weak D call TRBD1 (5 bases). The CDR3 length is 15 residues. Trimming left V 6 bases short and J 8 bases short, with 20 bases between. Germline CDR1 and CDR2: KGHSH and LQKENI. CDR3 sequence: CASSPSGAKVYTIYF. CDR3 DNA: TGTGCCAGCTCCCCATCCGGGGCCAAGGTATACACCATATATTTT.

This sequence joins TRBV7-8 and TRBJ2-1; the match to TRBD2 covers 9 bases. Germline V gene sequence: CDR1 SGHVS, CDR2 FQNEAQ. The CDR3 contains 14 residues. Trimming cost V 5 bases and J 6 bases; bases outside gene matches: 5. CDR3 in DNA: TGTGCCAGCAGCCGACTAGCGGTCGTCAATGAGCAGTTCTTC. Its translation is CASSRLAVVNEQFF. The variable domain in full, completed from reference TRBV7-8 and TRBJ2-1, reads GAGVSQSPRYKVAKRGQDVALRCDPISGHVSLFWYQQALGQGPEFLTYFQNEAQLDKSGLPSDRFFAERPEGSVSTLKIQRTQQEDSAVYLCASSRLAVVNEQFFGPGTRLTVL.

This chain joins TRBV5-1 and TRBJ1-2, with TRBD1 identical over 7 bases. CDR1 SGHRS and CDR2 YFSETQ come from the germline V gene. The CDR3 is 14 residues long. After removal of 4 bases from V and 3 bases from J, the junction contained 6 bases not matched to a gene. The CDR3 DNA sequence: TGCGCCAGCAGCGCCGACGGACAGGACTATGGCTACACCTTC. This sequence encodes CASSADGQDYGYTF. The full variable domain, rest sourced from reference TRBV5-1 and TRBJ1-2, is KAGVTQTPRYLIKTRGQQVTLSCSPISGHRSVSWYQQTPGQGLQFLFEYFSETQRNKGNFPGRFSGRQFSNSRSEMNVSTLELGDSALYLCASSADGQDYGYTFGSGTRLTVV.

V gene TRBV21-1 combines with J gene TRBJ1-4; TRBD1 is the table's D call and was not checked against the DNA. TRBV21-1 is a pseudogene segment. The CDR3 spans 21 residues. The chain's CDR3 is CASSKSRDSPLEVATNEKLFF. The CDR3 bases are TGTGCCAGCTCCAAGAGCAGGGACAGCCCTCTGGAGGTTGCAACTAATGAAAAACTGTTTTTT.

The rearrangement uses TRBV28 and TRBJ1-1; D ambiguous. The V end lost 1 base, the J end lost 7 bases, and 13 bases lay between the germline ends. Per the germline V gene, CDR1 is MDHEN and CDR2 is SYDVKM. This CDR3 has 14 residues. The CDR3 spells CASSLFGTFGEAFF. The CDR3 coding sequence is TGTGCCAGCAGTTTATTTGGCACCTTCGGTGAAGCTTTCTTT.

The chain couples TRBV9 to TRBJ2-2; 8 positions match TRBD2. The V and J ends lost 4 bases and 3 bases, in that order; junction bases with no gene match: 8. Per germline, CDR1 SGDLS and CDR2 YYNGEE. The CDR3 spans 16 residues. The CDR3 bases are TGTGCCAGCAGCCCACGGGGGGGGAGTGACACCGGGGAGCTGTTTTTT. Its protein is CASSPRGGSDTGELFF.

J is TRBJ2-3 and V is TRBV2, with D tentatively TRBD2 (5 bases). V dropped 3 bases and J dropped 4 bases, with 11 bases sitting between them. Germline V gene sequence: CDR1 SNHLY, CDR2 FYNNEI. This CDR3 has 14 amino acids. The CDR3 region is CASSDRTPSDTQYF. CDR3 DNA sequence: TGTGCCAGCAGTGACAGGACTCCGTCAGATACGCAGTATTTT.

CDR3 region: CAWSYGGRLHF. CDR3 DNA sequence: TGTGCCTGGAGTTATGGGGGGCGCCTCCACTTT. The J gene is TRBJ1-6, the V gene TRBV30, with D possibly matching TRBD1 (6 bases). The V gene lost 2 bases and the J gene lost 15 bases, with 11 bases spanning the gap. CDR1 is GTSNPN, CDR2 SVGIG, per germline (reference sequence). CDR3 length: 11 residues.

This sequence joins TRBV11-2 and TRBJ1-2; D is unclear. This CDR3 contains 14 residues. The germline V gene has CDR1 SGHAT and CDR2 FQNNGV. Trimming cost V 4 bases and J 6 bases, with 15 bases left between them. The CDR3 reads CASSSPRGLDGYTF. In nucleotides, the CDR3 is TGTGCCAGCAGCTCCCCTCGGGGTTTAGATGGCTACACCTTC.

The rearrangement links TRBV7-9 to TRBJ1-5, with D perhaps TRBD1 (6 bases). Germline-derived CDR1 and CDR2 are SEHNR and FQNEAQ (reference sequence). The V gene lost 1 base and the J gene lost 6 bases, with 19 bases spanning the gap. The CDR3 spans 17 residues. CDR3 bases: TGTGCCAGCAGCTTAGATCTTGGGGGGCGTTCGAGTCAGCCCCAGCATTTT. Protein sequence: CASSLDLGGRSSQPQHF.

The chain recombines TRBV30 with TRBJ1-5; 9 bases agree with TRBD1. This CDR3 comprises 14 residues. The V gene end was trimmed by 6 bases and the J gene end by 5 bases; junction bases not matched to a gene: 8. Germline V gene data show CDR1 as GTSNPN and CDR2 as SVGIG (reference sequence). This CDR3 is CACAGTGIYQPQHF. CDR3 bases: TGTGCCTGCGCCGGGACAGGGATCTATCAGCCCCAGCATTTT.

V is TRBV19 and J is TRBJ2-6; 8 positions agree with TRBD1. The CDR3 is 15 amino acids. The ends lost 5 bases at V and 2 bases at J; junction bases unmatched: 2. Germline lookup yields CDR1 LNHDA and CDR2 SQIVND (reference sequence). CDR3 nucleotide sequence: TGTGCCAGTAGTTTGGGACAGGCTGGGGCCAACGTCCTGACTTTC. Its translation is CASSLGQAGANVLTF.

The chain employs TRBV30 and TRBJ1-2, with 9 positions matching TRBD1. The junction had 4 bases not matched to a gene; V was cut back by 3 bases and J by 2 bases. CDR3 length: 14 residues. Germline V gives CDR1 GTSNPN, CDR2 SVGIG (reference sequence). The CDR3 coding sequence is TGTGCCTGGAGATCCGGACAGGGGAACTATGGCTACACCTTC. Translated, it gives CAWRSGQGNYGYTF.

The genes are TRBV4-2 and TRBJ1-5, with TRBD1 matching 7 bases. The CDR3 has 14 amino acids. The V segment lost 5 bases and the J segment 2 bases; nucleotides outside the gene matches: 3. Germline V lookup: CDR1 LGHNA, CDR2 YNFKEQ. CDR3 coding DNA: TGTGCCAGCAGCACGGGGACAGGCAATCAGCCCCAGCATTTT. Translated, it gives CASSTGTGNQPQHF.

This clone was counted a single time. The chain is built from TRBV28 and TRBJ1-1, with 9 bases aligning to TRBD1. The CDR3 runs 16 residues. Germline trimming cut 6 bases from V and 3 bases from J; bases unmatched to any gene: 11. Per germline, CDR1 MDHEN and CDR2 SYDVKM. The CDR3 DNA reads TGTGCCAGCAGACAGGACAGGGGCCCGCGGGACACTGAAGCTTTCTTT. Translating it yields CASRQDRGPRDTEAFF.

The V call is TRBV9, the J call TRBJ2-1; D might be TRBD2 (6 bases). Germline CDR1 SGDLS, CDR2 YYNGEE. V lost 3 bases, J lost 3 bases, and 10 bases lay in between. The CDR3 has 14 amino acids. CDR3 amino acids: CASSAGLYYNEQFF. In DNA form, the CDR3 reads TGTGCCAGCAGCGCAGGACTATACTACAATGAGCAGTTCTTC.

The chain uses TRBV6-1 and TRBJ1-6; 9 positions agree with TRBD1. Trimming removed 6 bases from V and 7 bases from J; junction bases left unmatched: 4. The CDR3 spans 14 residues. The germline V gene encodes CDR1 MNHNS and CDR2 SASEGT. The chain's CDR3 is CASSRQGVNSPLHF. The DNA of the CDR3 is TGTGCCAGCAGCCGACAGGGGGTAAATTCACCCCTCCACTTT.

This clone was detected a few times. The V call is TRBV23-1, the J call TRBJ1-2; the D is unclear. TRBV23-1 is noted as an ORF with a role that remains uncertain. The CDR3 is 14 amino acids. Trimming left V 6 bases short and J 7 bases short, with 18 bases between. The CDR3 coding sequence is TGCGCCAGCAGCCCTTCGAAGGGTTTAGGTGGCTACACCTTC. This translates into CASSPSKGLGGYTF.

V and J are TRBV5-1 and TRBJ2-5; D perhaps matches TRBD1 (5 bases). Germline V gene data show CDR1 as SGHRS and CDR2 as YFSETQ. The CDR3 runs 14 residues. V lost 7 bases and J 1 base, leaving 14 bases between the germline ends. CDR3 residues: CASQVGRSQETQYF. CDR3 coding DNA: TGCGCCAGCCAGGTGGGGCGGAGCCAAGAGACCCAGTACTTC.